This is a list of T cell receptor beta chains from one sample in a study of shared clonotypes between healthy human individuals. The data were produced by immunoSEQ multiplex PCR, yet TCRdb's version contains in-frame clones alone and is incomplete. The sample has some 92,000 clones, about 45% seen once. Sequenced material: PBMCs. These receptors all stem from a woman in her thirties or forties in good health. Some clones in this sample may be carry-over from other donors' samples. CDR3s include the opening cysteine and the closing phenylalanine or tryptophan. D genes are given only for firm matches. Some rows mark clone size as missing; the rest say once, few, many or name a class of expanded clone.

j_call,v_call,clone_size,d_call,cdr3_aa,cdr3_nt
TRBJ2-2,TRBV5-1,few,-,CASSPVPGELFF,TGCGCCAGCAGCCCTGTTCCCGGGGAGCTGTTTTTT
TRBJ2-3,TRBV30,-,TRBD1,CAWSVDRGLGDTQYF,TGTGCCTGGAGTGTTGACAGGGGGCTTGGGGATACGCAGTATTTT
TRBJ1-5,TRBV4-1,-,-,CASSQDGAGDDQPQHF,TGCGCCAGCAGCCAAGATGGGGCAGGGGACGATCAGCCCCAGCATTTT
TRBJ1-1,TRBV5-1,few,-,CASSNTGNTEAFF,TGCGCCAGCAGCAACACAGGTAACACTGAAGCTTTCTTT
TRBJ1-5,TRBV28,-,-,CASRNPSIGQPQHF,TGTGCCAGCAGGAATCCCTCGATAGGTCAGCCCCAGCATTTT
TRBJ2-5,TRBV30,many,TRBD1,CAWSADRRLETQYF,TGTGCCTGGAGCGCGGACAGGAGGTTAGAGACCCAGTACTTC
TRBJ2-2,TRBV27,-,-,CASSSSNTGELFF,TGTGCCAGCAGTTCCTCTAACACCGGGGAGCTGTTTTTT
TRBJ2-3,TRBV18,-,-,CASSLSARSDTQYF,TGTGCCAGCTCCCTCTCGGCTAGATCAGATACGCAGTATTTT
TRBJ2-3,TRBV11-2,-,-,CASSSPQLGAGRDTQYF,TGTGCCAGCAGCTCCCCTCAACTGGGGGCGGGAAGGGATACGCAGTATTTT
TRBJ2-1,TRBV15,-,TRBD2,CATSRDRPSGSLPNEQFF,TGTGCCACCAGCAGAGATCGGCCTAGCGGGTCCCTACCAAATGAGCAGTTCTTC
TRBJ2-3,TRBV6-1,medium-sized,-,CASTLGDTDTQYF,TGTGCCAGCACCCTAGGGGACACGGATACGCAGTATTTT
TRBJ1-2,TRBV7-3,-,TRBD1,CASSPNSGTGYGYTF,TGTGCCAGCAGCCCCAACTCCGGGACAGGCTATGGCTACACCTTC
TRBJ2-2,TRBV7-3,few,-,CASSLYGLTGELFF,TGTGCCAGCAGCTTATATGGACTCACCGGGGAGCTGTTTTTT
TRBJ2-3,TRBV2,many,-,CASSRLLGTQYF,TGTGCCAGCAGCCGCTTGCTTGGTACGCAGTATTTT
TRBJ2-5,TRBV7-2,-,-,CASSLRGAEGETQYF,TGTGCCAGCAGCTTACGCGGGGCAGAAGGGGAGACCCAGTACTTC
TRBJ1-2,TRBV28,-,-,CASTKGANYGYTF,TGTGCTAGCACTAAGGGGGCTAACTATGGCTACACCTTC
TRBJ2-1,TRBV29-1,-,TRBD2,CSVGSSGRYNEQFF,TGCAGCGTTGGGTCAAGCGGGAGGTACAATGAGCAGTTCTTC
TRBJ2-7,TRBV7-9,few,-,CASSLGGVSYEQYF,TGTGCCAGCAGCTTAGGCGGGGTATCCTACGAGCAGTACTTC
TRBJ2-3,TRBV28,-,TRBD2,CASSSPSGSFTDTQYF,TGTGCCAGCAGTTCCCCTAGCGGGAGCTTCACAGATACGCAGTATTTT
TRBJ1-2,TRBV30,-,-,CAWNPGDYGYTF,TGTGCCTGGAACCCGGGCGACTATGGCTACACCTTC
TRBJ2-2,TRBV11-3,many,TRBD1,CASSWGQGSVGELFF,TGTGCCAGCAGCTGGGGACAGGGGAGTGTCGGGGAGCTGTTTTTT
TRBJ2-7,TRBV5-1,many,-,CASSLVGQSAYEQYF,TGCGCCAGCAGCTTGGTTGGACAGAGCGCCTACGAGCAGTACTTC
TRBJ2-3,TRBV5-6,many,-,CASSVTAGSTDTQYF,TGTGCCAGCAGCGTTACGGCAGGCAGCACAGATACGCAGTATTTT
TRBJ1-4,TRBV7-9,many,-,CASSLSNEKLFF,TGTGCCAGCAGCTTATCTAATGAAAAACTGTTTTTT
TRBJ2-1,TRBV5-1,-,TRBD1,CASSLGQGPSEQFF,TGCGCCAGCAGCTTGGGACAGGGTCCTAGTGAGCAGTTCTTC
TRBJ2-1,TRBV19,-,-,CASSIGTDYNEQFF,TGTGCCAGTAGTATTGGGACGGACTACAATGAGCAGTTCTTC
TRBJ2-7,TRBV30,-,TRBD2,CAWSSGREYEQYF,TGTGCCTGGAGTTCCGGGAGGGAATACGAGCAGTACTTC
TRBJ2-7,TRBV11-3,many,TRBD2,CASGRREGEQYF,TGTGCCAGCGGTAGGAGGGAGGGCGAGCAGTACTTC
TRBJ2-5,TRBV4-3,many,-,CASSQGRGEWETQYF,TGCGCCAGCAGCCAAGGCAGGGGGGAGTGGGAGACCCAGTACTTC
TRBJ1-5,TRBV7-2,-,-,CASSLEANRPQHF,TGTGCCAGCAGCTTAGAGGCTAATCGGCCCCAGCATTTT
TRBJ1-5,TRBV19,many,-,CASTGQSNQPQHF,TGTGCCAGTACGGGGCAGAGCAATCAGCCCCAGCATTTT
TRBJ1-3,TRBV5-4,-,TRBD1,CASSLAGTGSNTIYF,TGTGCCAGCAGCTTGGCGGGGACAGGATCCAACACCATATATTTT
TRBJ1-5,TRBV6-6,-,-,CASSHPVGASQPQHF,TGTGCCAGCAGCCATCCGGTGGGGGCGTCTCAGCCCCAGCATTTT
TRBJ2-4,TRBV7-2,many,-,CASSSGTLKNIQYF,TGTGCCAGCAGCTCCGGGACTCTGAAAAACATTCAGTACTTC
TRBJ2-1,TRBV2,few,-,CASSGYEGVKEFF,TGTGCCAGCAGTGGGTACGAGGGAGTAAAGGAGTTCTTC
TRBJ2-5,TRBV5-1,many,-,CASSSTRAGQETQYF,TGCGCCAGCAGCTCCACGCGCGCGGGACAAGAGACCCAGTACTTC
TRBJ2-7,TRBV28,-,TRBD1,CANPTGDTYEQYF,TGTGCCAACCCGACAGGGGATACCTACGAGCAGTACTTC
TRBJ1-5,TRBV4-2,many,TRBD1,CASSHRDSRNQPQHF,TGTGCCAGCAGCCACCGGGACAGTCGCAATCAGCCCCAGCATTTT
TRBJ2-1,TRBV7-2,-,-,CASSSHLSAQSYNEQFF,TGTGCCAGCAGCTCACACCTGAGCGCCCAGAGCTACAATGAGCAGTTCTTC
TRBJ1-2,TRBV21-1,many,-,CASSKQGYTF,TGTGCCAGCAGCAAACAGGGCTACACCTTC
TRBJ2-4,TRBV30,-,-,CAWSGSYIQYF,TGTGCCTGGAGCGGGAGCTACATTCAGTACTTC
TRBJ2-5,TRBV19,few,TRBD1,CASFGQGSQETQYF,TGTGCCAGTTTCGGACAGGGGAGTCAAGAGACCCAGTACTTC
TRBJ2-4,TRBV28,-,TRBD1,CAGQGDENIQYF,TGTGCCGGACAGGGTGATGAGAACATTCAGTACTTC
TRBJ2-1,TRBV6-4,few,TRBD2,CASSERTSGSNEQFF,TGTGCCAGCAGTGAGAGGACTAGCGGGAGCAATGAGCAGTTCTTC
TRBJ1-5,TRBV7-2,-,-,CASSLVRRQPQHF,TGTGCCAGCAGCTTAGTCAGGCGACAGCCCCAGCATTTT
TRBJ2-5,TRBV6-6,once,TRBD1,CASSYQGVGETQYF,TGTGCCAGCAGTTATCAGGGGGTGGGGGAGACCCAGTACTTC
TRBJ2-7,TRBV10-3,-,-,CAIRDTYEQYF,TGTGCCATCAGGGACACCTACGAGCAGTACTTC
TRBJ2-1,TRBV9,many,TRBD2,CASSVLAAMYNEQFF,TGTGCCAGCAGCGTACTAGCGGCCATGTACAATGAGCAGTTCTTC
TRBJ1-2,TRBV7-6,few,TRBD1,CASSHYRGDGYTF,TGTGCCAGCAGCCACTACAGGGGTGATGGCTACACCTTC
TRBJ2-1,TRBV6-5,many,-,CASRVGNEQFF,TGTGCCAGCAGGGTGGGCAATGAGCAGTTCTTC
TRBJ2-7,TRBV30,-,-,CAWARSGNSYEQYF,TGTGCCTGGGCCCGTAGCGGAAACTCCTACGAGCAGTACTTC
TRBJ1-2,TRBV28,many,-,CASKGTAYGYTF,TGTGCCAGCAAGGGAACCGCTTATGGCTACACCTTC
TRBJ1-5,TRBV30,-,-,CAWSGINSNQPQHF,TGTGCCTGGAGTGGGATTAATAGCAATCAGCCCCAGCATTTT
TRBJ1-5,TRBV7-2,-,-,CASRDPGGMNQPQHF,TGTGCCAGCAGGGACCCTGGGGGTATGAATCAGCCCCAGCATTTT
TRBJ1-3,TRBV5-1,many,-,CASSLDMDFRGGNTIYF,TGCGCCAGCAGCTTGGATATGGACTTCCGAGGAGGAAACACCATATATTTT
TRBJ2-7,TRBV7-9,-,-,CASSFDTTRSYEQYF,TGTGCCAGCAGCTTTGATACTACCCGATCCTACGAGCAGTACTTC
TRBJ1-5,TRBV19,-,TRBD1,CASSMGTGSNQPQHF,TGTGCCAGTAGTATGGGGACAGGGAGCAATCAGCCCCAGCATTTT
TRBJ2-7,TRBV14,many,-,CASSQAGSSEQYF,TGTGCCAGCAGCCAAGCAGGGTCCAGCGAGCAGTACTTC
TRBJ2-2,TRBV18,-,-,CASSPGGELFF,TGTGCCAGCTCACCAGGTGGGGAGCTGTTTTTT